The next 15 T cell receptor beta chains were all read from a single sample in a study of blood T cells in healthy people across ages. Through a sample-barcoded 5' primer and a J-beta primer mix, a second PCR was run for roughly 7 to 11 cycles. TCRdb called the 5' RACE reads again in MiXCR, with one record for every CDR3 protein. The sample contains over a million distinct CDR3 sequences, about 45% of which appear only once. Sequenced: blood. The origin of the receptors is a young woman in good health.

The rearrangement joins TRBV29-1 to TRBJ2-1; 13 bases line up with TRBD2. Judging by the DNA end, TRBJ2-7 fits better; the J call may be wrong. Germline V gene sequence: CDR1 SQVTM, CDR2 ANQGSEA. CDR3 length: 17 amino acids. CDR3 protein: CSVETSGGLSSYNEQYF. The CDR3 coding sequence is TGCAGCGTTGAGACTAGCGGGGGGCTAAGCTCCTACAATGAGCAGTACTTC.

The table lists this clonotype with a few counts. The chain joins TRBV27 to TRBJ2-3, with D possibly TRBD2 on 6 matching bases. This CDR3 is 14 amino acids long. The germline V gene has CDR1 MNHEY and CDR2 SMNVEV (reference sequence). V was pared by 7 bases and J by 2 bases, with 13 bases between. The CDR3, as DNA: TGTGCCAGCAAATCGGGACTCGCCACAGATACGCAGTATTTT. Protein sequence: CASKSGLATDTQYF.

There are a few counts of this clonotype. The chain recombines TRBV12-3 or TRBV12-4 with TRBJ2-3; D perhaps matches TRBD1 (6 bases). Trimming removed 8 bases at V and 0 bases at J, with 12 bases between. This CDR3 is 14 amino acids long. CDR3 amino acids: CASGGQTSTDTQYF. The CDR3 DNA sequence: TGTGCCAGCGGAGGACAGACTAGCACAGATACGCAGTATTTT.

This sequence joins TRBV2 and TRBJ1-2; TRBD1 might be the D (6 bases). CDR1 and CDR2 (germline): SNHLY, FYNNEI. Trimming left V 8 bases short and J 8 bases short, with 18 bases between. The CDR3 covers 13 residues. This chain's CDR3 is CASLGPGEYGYTF. DNA of the CDR3: TGTGCCAGCCTGGGTCCAGGGGAATACGGCTACACCTTC.

This clonotype showed up many times. This chain connects TRBV29-1 to TRBJ2-7; D not certain. Germline values: CDR1 SQVTM, CDR2 ANQGSEA. CDR3 length: 12 residues. V dropped 4 bases and J dropped 4 bases, with 11 bases sitting between them. The CDR3 sequence: CSVGPTTYEQYF. Written as DNA, the CDR3 is TGCAGCGTTGGACCTACAACATACGAGCAGTACTTC.

The chain employs TRBV24-1 and TRBJ1-6, with D hard to call. This CDR3 comprises 14 residues. V was trimmed by 9 bases and J by 6 bases, leaving 14 bases between them. The germline V gene has CDR1 KGHDR and CDR2 SFDVKD. CDR3 DNA: TGTGCCACCGGAGGTGAGGGTGGTAATTCACCCCTCCACTTT. Translated: CATGGEGGNSPLHF.

The chain joins TRBV25-1 to TRBJ1-6; D call uncertain. CDR1 and CDR2 (germline): MGHDK, SYGVNS. The V gene lost 0 bases and the J gene lost 7 bases, with 10 bases spanning the gap. The CDR3 runs to 15 residues. The CDR3 loop reads CASSEYRRPNSPLHF. The CDR3 bases are TGTGCCAGCAGTGAATACAGGAGACCCAATTCACCCCTCCACTTT. Filled out from reference TRBV25-1 and TRBJ1-6, the complete variable domain reads EADIYQTPRYLVIGTGKKITLECSQTMGHDKMYWYQQDPGMELHLIHYSYGVNSTEKGDLSSESTVSRIRTEHFPLTLESARPSHTSQYLCASSEYRRPNSPLHFGNGTRLTVT.

This clonotype was picked up many times. Germline and junction disagree at one end, which may indicate a read error. This chain uses TRBV9 with TRBJ1-1; the D is unclear. There are 12 residues in the CDR3. Germline V lookup: CDR1 SGDLS, CDR2 YYNGEE. The CDR3 nucleotides read TGCGCCAGCAGCGGCATGAACACTGAAGCTTTCTTT. Its protein is CASSGMNTEAFF.

The chain uses TRBV6-5 and TRBJ1-1; D remains ambiguous. The germline V gene encodes CDR1 MNHEY and CDR2 SVGAGI. With 2 bases removed from V and 0 bases from J, the gap between germline ends came to 10 bases. This CDR3 has 15 residues. The CDR3, as DNA: TGTGCCAGCAGTTACCTAGGCATCATGAACACTGAAGCTTTCTTT. Translation gives CASSYLGIMNTEAFF.

This clonotype appeared a few times. This rearrangement joins TRBV4-3 to TRBJ2-3; D remains ambiguous. The CDR3 totals 12 residues. Per germline, CDR1 LGHNA and CDR2 YSLEER. Deletions cut 0 bases from V and 8 bases from J, with 6 bases between. This chain's CDR3 is CASSQDSATQYF. The CDR3 nucleotides are TGCGCCAGCAGCCAAGATTCTGCTACGCAGTATTTT.

In this sample, this clonotype turned up a few times. CDR3 sequence (DNA): TGCGCCAGCAGTGGAGTTTCTGGGACAGAGTACATCACAGATACGCAGTATTTT. Translating gives CASSGVSGTEYITDTQYF. This sequence joins TRBV10-1 and TRBJ2-3; 7 positions agree with TRBD1. Looked up from germline, CDR1 is WNHNN and CDR2 is SYGVQD (reference sequence). This CDR3 is 18 amino acids long. Trimming removed 4 bases from V and 2 bases from J; junction bases left unmatched: 15.

V usage is TRBV4-1 and J usage is TRBJ2-5; no reliable D call. V was clipped by 0 bases and J by 2 bases, with 10 bases between them. Germline V lookup: CDR1 MGHRA, CDR2 YSYEKL. The CDR3 contains 15 residues. The CDR3 DNA is TGCGCCAGCAGCCAAGAAGGAAGGGTTCAAGAGACCCAGTACTTC. It yields the protein CASSQEGRVQETQYF.

The DNA for the CDR3 is TGTGCCAGCAGCCCAGAGGGAGTTCTAGCCAAAAACATTCAGTACTTC. This encodes CASSPEGVLAKNIQYF. The chain links TRBV6-5 to TRBJ2-4; a weak D match, TRBD2 (5 bases). Per the germline V gene, CDR1 is MNHEY and CDR2 is SVGAGI. V was shortened by 6 bases and J by 0 bases, with 15 bases between the two germline ends. The CDR3 length is 16 residues.

This clonotype was observed a handful of times. The chain has TRBV29-1 and TRBJ2-1; the match to TRBD2 covers 10 bases. Germline CDR1 is SQVTM and CDR2 is ANQGSEA. J lost 9 bases, V lost 6 bases, and 5 bases had no gene match. The CDR3 extends over 12 amino acids. The CDR3: CSVRTSGGEQFF. CDR3 DNA sequence: TGCAGCGTCCGGACTAGCGGAGGTGAGCAGTTCTTC.

The V and J genes are TRBV20-1 and TRBJ2-7, with 7 nucleotides matching TRBD1. The CDR3 has 15 amino acids. V was pared by 2 bases and J by 7 bases, with 14 bases of the junction left unmatched. The germline V gene encodes CDR1 DFQATT and CDR2 SNEGSKA (reference sequence). Here the CDR3 DNA reads TGCAGTGCTAGACCCGGGACAGCCAGCTGCAATGAGCAGTACTTC. This translates into CSARPGTASCNEQYF.